What follows is one T cell receptor beta chain and its context. Some clones are missing from TCRdb's copy, which holds only in-frame ones; the method was immunoSEQ multiplex PCR. The sample has some 80,000 clones, about 87% seen once. The entry originates in a study of T cell responses to AZD1222 COVID-19 vaccine. Germline lookup yields CDR1 SEHNR and CDR2 FQNEAQ (reference sequence). The CDR3 is made up of 11 amino acids. V dropped 5 bases and J dropped 3 bases, with 5 bases sitting between them. The sequencing here drew on peripheral blood, taken 28 days after the second dose of the MenACWY control vaccine. This receptor was obtained from an adult who received the MenACWY meningococcal vaccine as a control. The J gene is TRBJ2-7, the V gene TRBV7-9; D gene ambiguous. This chain's CDR3 is CASSLNYEQYF. The CDR3 nucleotides are TGTGCCAGCAGCCTAAACTACGAGCAGTACTTC. The complete variable domain, with remaining parts taken from reference TRBV7-9 and TRBJ2-7, reads DTGVSQNPRHKITKRGQNVTFRCDPISEHNRLYWYRQTLGQGPEFLTYFQNEAQLEKSRLLSDRFSAERPKGSFSTLEIQRTEQGDSAMYLCASSLNYEQYFGPGTRLTVT.